The following is a TCR beta chain sequence with its context. This clone's antigen is unknown. Base qualities are not provided; no much larger clone lies one nucleotide away. This specimen comes from a study of a mutant IDH1 vaccine in newly diagnosed glioma listed by TCRdb under 2021. Background on the whole study: The roughly 30 treated patients were roughly 60% male and around 40% female, with a mean age of approximately 40 years. For exploratory analyses, about two dozen treated patients had longitudinal TCRB deep sequencing done wherever samples were available. Six visits were used for peripheral blood collection: V03 (baseline), V05, V07, V10, V12 and V13. Before enrollment, most patients had been given radiochemotherapy with temozolomide as standard therapy, while the rest had received either radiotherapy alone or temozolomide alone. Points the paper makes about the study in general: Vaccine-induced immune responses across multiple MHC alleles were detected in 80% to 95% of patients. According to the authors, sample limitations meant that analyses of patient blood samples could not be reproduced. Changes in the top peripheral T cell clonotypes picked up by TCRB sequencing did not appear to be linked to pseudoprogression. Selection of PBMC samples for TCRB deep sequencing was based on availability.

Reading from cysteine to phenylalanine, the CDR3 counts 13 amino acids. The read is trimmed to its CDR3 DNA, 39 bases read in frame from base 1. V lost 5 bases and J lost 3 bases, and the count of bases not matched to a germline gene is 4. Looking up the germline V gene yields CDR1 MDHEN and CDR2 SYDVKM. Read against the paper, the sample's time point label means: baseline, week 1 (first vaccination visit). Read against the paper, the sample's treatment or condition label means: pre-vaccination baseline after standard-of-care therapy. The donors had newly diagnosed IDH1-mutant astrocytomas of WHO grade 3 or 4 that showed loss of nuclear ATRX. The samples were drawn from NOA16, a multicentre, single-arm, open-label phase I trial in Germany that tested a mutant IDH1 peptide vaccine in humans for the first time. Blood drawn at visit V03 was used as the baseline sample for immunogenicity testing. Genomic DNA for TCRB sequencing was extracted from EDTA blood using the DNeasy Blood and Tissue Kit.

The library was made by the immunoSEQ multiplex PCR assay. Rearranged TCR beta chain sequences were amplified using the hsTCRB Kit according to the manufacturer's protocol. TCRB libraries were sequenced on an Illumina MiSeq. The study's processing was this. Demultiplexing, trimming and gene mapping were performed with the kit vendor's proprietary platform. TCRdb took over this immuneACCESS table, retaining in-frame rearrangements with V and J assigned. Such tables are incomplete; in checked studies, under half of the missing clones stem from an unresolved V gene, and the remainder is unexplained. V, J and clone size reflect that table, while D and trimming were determined from the DNA. A total of tens of thousands of clones appear in this sample, 79% of them only once. More than 6.5% of the sample goes to the ten largest clones.

The sample consisted of PBMCs, taken from a glioma patient treated with radiotherapy, temozolomide or both. The receptor was derived from a man over 45 with glioma. The V and J segments used are TRBV28 and TRBJ2-7, with 7 bases in between that match TRBD1. CDR3 region: CASSQDRNYEQYF. The DNA is as follows: TGTGCCAGCAGTCAGGACAGGAACTACGAGCAGTACTTC.